The 22 T cell receptor beta chains presented below share a single source sample, sequenced in a study of T cell responses to AZD1222 COVID-19 vaccine. TCRdb's table, derived via immunoSEQ multiplex PCR, lists solely in-frame clones and lacks some. The table has 65,000 to 90,000 clones, roughly nine tenths seen once. The sequenced sample was peripheral blood, obtained 28 days after the second AZD1222 dose. The receptors shown here come from an adult who received the AZD1222 COVID-19 vaccine.

The CDR3 reads CASSAVTGIYEKLFF. The DNA for the CDR3 is TGTGCCAGTAGTGCCGTGACAGGGATCTATGAAAAACTGTTTTTT. V is TRBV19 and J is TRBJ1-4; 7 nucleotides align to TRBD1. CDR3 length: 15 residues. Germline lookup yields CDR1 LNHDA and CDR2 SQIVND (reference sequence). After removal of 5 bases from V and 6 bases from J, the junction contained 9 bases not matched to a gene.

Here the CDR3 DNA reads TGTGCCTGGATCAGGGTCGGATGGAACACTGAAGCTTTCTTT. The encoded protein is CAWIRVGWNTEAFF. The rearrangement uses TRBV30 and TRBJ1-1; D perhaps matches TRBD1 (5 bases). This CDR3 region has 14 residues. Germline CDR1 is GTSNPN and CDR2 is SVGIG (reference sequence). V was cut by 4 bases and J by 1 base, with 13 bases left in between.

The J gene is TRBJ1-4, the V gene TRBV3-1 (or the pseudogene TRBV3-2); 10 bases align to TRBD1. In germline, CDR1 is LGHDT, CDR2 YNNKEL (reference sequence). V gave up 6 bases and J gave up 8 bases; unmatched junction bases: 6. The CDR3 contains 14 residues. The CDR3 loop is CASSRQGAGEKLFF. The CDR3 DNA is TGTGCCAGCAGTCGACAGGGGGCAGGGGAAAAACTGTTTTTT.

The V call is TRBV12-5, the J call TRBJ2-2; D unresolved. The germline V gene encodes CDR1 LGHNT and CDR2 FRNRAP. Trimming took off 0 bases at V and 4 bases at J, with 6 bases between the two ends. The CDR3 consists of 14 residues. In nucleotides, the CDR3 is TGTGCTAGTGGTTTGGTAGGCAGCACCGGGGAGCTGTTTTTT. Residues: CASGLVGSTGELFF.

This rearrangement joins TRBV6-2 or TRBV6-3 to TRBJ1-2; D is unresolved. The CDR3 loop spans 11 amino acids. CDR1 is MNHEY, CDR2 SVGEGT, per germline. Trimming stripped 6 bases from V and 8 bases from J, with 10 bases between. For the CDR3, the DNA is TGTGCCAGCAGCCTCCTTGGGGGCTACACCTTC. It encodes CASSLLGGYTF.

The genes are TRBV19 and TRBJ1-1; D gene uncertain. The CDR3 is made up of 15 amino acids. V gave up 1 base and J gave up 6 bases, with 15 bases separating them. CDR1 LNHDA and CDR2 SQIVND come from the germline V gene (reference sequence). CDR3 in DNA: TGTGCCAGTAGTATAGCGGCAGCCACGGGTGCTGAAGCTTTCTTT. This translates into CASSIAAATGAEAFF.

CDR3 nucleotide sequence: TGTGCCAGCAGTGAAGCGCTTTACTACTACGAGCAGTACGTC. It yields the protein CASSEALYYYEQYV. The chain joins TRBV6-1 to TRBJ2-7; D gene unclear. The CDR3 has 14 residues. V was trimmed by 0 bases and J by 3 bases, leaving 9 bases between them. Germline V gene lookup returns CDR1 MNHNS and CDR2 SASEGT.

The gene calls are TRBV7-9 and TRBJ1-1; D unresolved. Germline assignment: CDR1 SEHNR and CDR2 FQNEAQ (reference sequence). V was cut by 5 bases and J by 11 bases, with 15 bases left in between. The CDR3 loop spans 12 amino acids. The CDR3 sequence: CASSRTEWTAFF. The CDR3, as DNA: TGTGCCAGCAGCCGGACCGAGTGGACGGCTTTCTTT.

This sequence joins TRBV19 and TRBJ1-3; 8 positions match TRBD1. Germline CDR1 and CDR2: LNHDA and SQIVND (reference sequence). This CDR3 is built from 16 residues. The trim removed 8 bases at V and 0 bases at J, leaving 9 bases unmatched. The CDR3 here is CASGRQGPVSGNTIYF. CDR3 sequence (DNA): TGTGCCAGTGGCCGACAGGGGCCCGTCTCTGGAAACACCATATATTTT.

V usage is TRBV21-1 and J usage is TRBJ2-1; TRBD1, the table's D call, lacks a check against the DNA. TRBV21-1 is listed as a pseudogene. The length of the CDR3 is 16 residues. The CDR3 sequence: CASSPQPGTGSNEQFF. The CDR3 DNA is TGTGCCAGCAGCCCCCAACCCGGGACAGGGTCCAATGAGCAGTTCTTC.

The V gene is TRBV7-2, the J gene TRBJ1-3, with a possible D match to TRBD1 (5 bases). The germline CDR1 and CDR2 sequences are SGHTA and FQGNSA. The CDR3 spans 16 residues. V lost 3 bases, J lost 0 bases, and 12 bases lay in between. CDR3 sequence reads: CASSFKGAFSGNTIYF. CDR3 DNA sequence: TGTGCCAGCAGCTTCAAAGGGGCCTTCTCTGGAAACACCATATATTTT.

The chain uses TRBV5-1 and TRBJ2-4; D gene uncertain. Trimming cost V 4 bases and J 0 bases, with 8 bases left between them. The CDR3 length is 14 residues. Per the germline V gene, CDR1 is SGHRS and CDR2 is YFSETQ. This CDR3 reads CASSLEIAKNIQYF. The CDR3 DNA sequence: TGCGCCAGCAGCCTTGAAATAGCCAAAAACATTCAGTACTTC.

This chain connects TRBV6-6 to TRBJ2-3; 12 bases match TRBD2. Germline CDR1 reads MNHNY; CDR2 reads SVGAGI (reference sequence). The CDR3 is 17 amino acids. With 5 bases clipped from V and 2 bases from J, the junction kept 8 bases outside the gene matches. The CDR3 sequence is CASSPTSGGLYTDTQYF. The CDR3 DNA sequence: TGTGCCAGCAGTCCGACTAGCGGGGGCCTCTACACAGATACGCAGTATTTT.

This chain's CDR3 is CASSLPGGGKAFF. In nucleotides, the CDR3 is TGTGCCAGCAGCTTGCCCGGGGGAGGCAAAGCTTTCTTT. The rearrangement links TRBV5-6 to TRBJ1-1, with D possibly TRBD1 on 5 matching bases. The CDR3 consists of 13 residues. Germline values: CDR1 SGHDT, CDR2 YYEEEE. Trimming pared 1 base from V and 9 bases from J, leaving 13 bases between.

The V call is TRBV5-5, the J call TRBJ1-2, with unresolved D. In germline, CDR1 is SGHKS, CDR2 YYEKEE (reference sequence). V shed 4 bases and J shed 2 bases, with 12 bases lying between them. CDR3 length: 14 residues. CDR3 amino acids: CASSRAGLNYGYTF. In nucleotides, the CDR3 is TGTGCCAGCAGCAGGGCCGGCCTAAACTATGGCTACACCTTC.

The J gene is TRBJ1-3, the V gene TRBV4-2; D not certain. CDR1 and CDR2 from the germline V gene are LGHNA and YNFKEQ. The CDR3 length is 16 residues. V lost 0 bases, J lost 0 bases, and 9 bases lay in between. The CDR3 here is CASSQEGHNSGNTIYF. The CDR3 coding sequence is TGTGCCAGCAGCCAAGAAGGGCACAACTCTGGAAACACCATATATTTT.

The rearrangement links TRBV7-9 to TRBJ2-1; D is uncertain. The V end was cut by 5 bases, the J end by 4 bases, with 18 bases between. Germline assignment: CDR1 SEHNR and CDR2 FQNEAQ (reference sequence). The CDR3 covers 16 residues. The CDR3 coding sequence is TGTGCCAGCAGCCCGGGCCGGCGGCGATCTTACAATGAGCAGTTCTTC. Its protein is CASSPGRRRSYNEQFF.

V is TRBV10-2 and J is TRBJ1-1; D remains ambiguous. The germline V and J ends were trimmed by 5 bases and 3 bases, with 10 bases remaining between them. CDR3 size: 13 residues. CDR1 and CDR2 from the germline V gene are WSHSY and SAAADI. CDR3 sequence: CASSQRTDTEAFF. The CDR3 bases are TGCGCCAGCAGTCAGCGAACGGACACTGAAGCTTTCTTT.

The gene calls are TRBV27 and TRBJ1-6; a possible D gene is TRBD1 (5 bases). There are 15 residues in the CDR3. Germline-derived CDR1 and CDR2 are MNHEY and SMNVEV (reference sequence). V was cut by 1 base and J by 6 bases, with 10 bases left in between. CDR3 loop: CASSLFRAGNSPLHF. CDR3 sequence (DNA): TGTGCCAGCAGTTTATTCAGGGCGGGTAATTCACCCCTCCACTTT.

The chain couples TRBV28 to TRBJ1-1, with unresolved D. Germline V gives CDR1 MDHEN, CDR2 SYDVKM. CDR3 length: 14 residues. Between the trimmed V and J ends, which lost 6 bases and 5 bases, there was a span of 16 bases. The CDR3: CASRHPPAGTEAFF. The CDR3 nucleotides read TGTGCCAGCAGACATCCTCCCGCCGGAACTGAAGCTTTCTTT.

The chain joins TRBV7-2 to TRBJ2-3; D is tentatively TRBD1 or TRBD2 (5 bases each). Between the trimmed V and J ends, which lost 0 bases and 4 bases, there was a span of 11 bases. Germline loops: CDR1 SGHTA, CDR2 FQGNSA. The length of the CDR3 is 15 residues. CDR3 residues: CASSLAGGRADTQYF. CDR3 DNA sequence: TGTGCCAGCAGCTTAGCTGGGGGAAGGGCAGATACGCAGTATTTT.

This chain connects TRBV6-6 to TRBJ2-7; D remains unclear. The V end lost 10 bases, the J end lost 3 bases, and 16 bases lay between the germline ends. CDR1 and CDR2 (germline): MNHNY, SVGAGI (reference sequence). The CDR3 extends over 13 amino acids. CDR3 in amino acids: CATTRDNNYEQYF. DNA of the CDR3: TGTGCCACCACTCGAGACAACAACTACGAGCAGTACTTC.